The rows below give T cell receptor beta chains drawn from one sample of a study of blood T cells in healthy people across ages. TCRdb itself ran the 5' RACE reads through MiXCR, one entry per CDR3 protein. Of under 2,000,000 distinct CDR3 sequences listed, around 50% are singletons. Input material: blood. These receptors were taken from a woman in her forties in good health. Both conserved end residues are part of each CDR3. Fields, in order: CDR3 DNA, CDR3 protein, J gene, clone size, V gene, D gene. The D gene is left open where the match is weak. A clone size is listed for some rows: how often the clone was seen (once, few, many), or a class if it is expanded.

DNA: TGTGCCAGCAGCCCAATCGTTAGGGGGGACTACAATGAGCAGTTCTTC
CDR3: CASSPIVRGDYNEQFF
J: TRBJ2-1
size: few
V: TRBV27
D: .

DNA: TGTGCCAGCAGCTTAGACGGGATGAATGAAAAACTGTTTTTT
CDR3: CASSLDGMNEKLFF
J: TRBJ1-4
size: .
V: TRBV7-2
D: .

DNA: TGTGCCAGCAGGGTGGGACGAAATGAAGCTTTCTTT
CDR3: CASRVGRNEAFF
J: TRBJ1-1
size: .
V: TRBV6-1
D: .

DNA: TGTGCCAGCAGTCCTCGAGGGGGGGGCGAGCAGTACTTC
CDR3: CASSPRGGGEQYF
J: TRBJ2-7
size: few
V: TRBV12-3/TRBV12-4
D: .

DNA: TGCAGCGTTGAGGGGACAGGGCGGGAAAAACTGTTTTTT
CDR3: CSVEGTGREKLFF
J: TRBJ1-4
size: .
V: TRBV29-1
D: TRBD1

DNA: TGCGCCAGCAGCCAAATGACAGGGGGCACTGGCTCTGGGGCCAACGTCCTGACTTTC
CDR3: CASSQMTGGTGSGANVLTF
J: TRBJ2-6
size: .
V: TRBV4-3
D: TRBD1

DNA: TGTGCCAGCAGTGAACAACAGTCTAGCACAGATACGCAGTATTTT
CDR3: CASSEQQSSTDTQYF
J: TRBJ2-3
size: .
V: TRBV25-1
D: .

DNA: TGTGCCAGCAGCTACGGACAGGCACAGCAGTACTTC
CDR3: CASSYGQAQQYF
J: TRBJ2-5
size: .
V: TRBV12-3/TRBV12-4
D: TRBD1

DNA: TGCAGTGCTAGAGATGGCGGACAGCCCCAAGAGACCCAGTACTTC
CDR3: CSARDGGQPQETQYF
J: TRBJ2-5
size: many
V: TRBV20-1
D: .

DNA: TGTGCCAGCAGTTTACAGGCTACCTCCTACGAGCAGTACTTC
CDR3: CASSLQATSYEQYF
J: TRBJ2-7
size: .
V: TRBV28
D: .

DNA: TGCGCCAGCAGCAAAGAAACAGGGGCACTGGAGACCCAGTACTTC
CDR3: CASSKETGALETQYF
J: TRBJ2-5
size: .
V: TRBV5-1
D: TRBD1

DNA: TGTGCCAGCTCACCCACCGCCGACGGCGAGCAGTACTTC
CDR3: CASSPTADGEQYF
J: TRBJ2-7
size: .
V: TRBV18
D: .

DNA: TGTGCCACCAGCAGAGAAGCCTCTGGCTACACCTTC
CDR3: CATSREASGYTF
J: TRBJ1-2
size: .
V: TRBV15
D: .

DNA: TGTGCCAGCAGCCTAATGGGAAGGGACAATGAGCAGTTCTTC
CDR3: CASSLMGRDNEQFF
J: TRBJ2-1
size: .
V: TRBV3-1
D: .

DNA: TGTGCCAGCAGTTTGACAGGGGGCGCGGAGACCCAGTACTTC
CDR3: CASSLTGGAETQYF
J: TRBJ2-5
size: many
V: TRBV6-5
D: TRBD1

DNA: TGTGCCACCAGCAGGGGGACGGACAGATACAATGAGCAGTTCTTC
CDR3: CATSRGTDRYNEQFF
J: TRBJ2-1
size: .
V: TRBV15
D: .

DNA: TGTGCCAGCAGCTTAGGCCAGGGGATGACGAGCATTCAGTACTTC
CDR3: CASSLGQGMTSIQYF
J: TRBJ2-4
size: .
V: TRBV13
D: .

DNA: TGTGCCAGCAGTGGCCCTCAGAGGTCCTACAATGAGCAGTACTTC
CDR3: CASSGPQRSYNEQYF
J: TRBJ2-7
size: .
V: TRBV12-3/TRBV12-4
D: .

DNA: TGTGCCAGCAGTGAAGACTACCATCGACAGAGATATCCCCCGGATACGCAGTATTTT
CDR3: CASSEDYHRQRYPPDTQYF
J: TRBJ2-3
size: .
V: TRBV6-1
D: .

DNA: TGCAGTGCTAGAGGGACTAGCCGTGAAGATACGCAGTATTTT
CDR3: CSARGTSREDTQYF
J: TRBJ2-3
size: .
V: TRBV20-1
D: TRBD2

DNA: TGTGCCAGCAGCTTCCAAGGGGGGCTCGGCACTGAAGCTTTCTTT
CDR3: CASSFQGGLGTEAFF
J: TRBJ1-1
size: .
V: TRBV7-2
D: .

DNA: TGCAGTGCTAGAGCCGATGGGGGCTCCTACAATGAGCAGTACTTC
CDR3: CSARADGGSYNEQYF
J: TRBJ2-7
size: once
V: TRBV20-1
D: .

DNA: TGTGCCAGCAGGAGGGGACAGGGGAAGGCTAACTATGGCTACACCTTC
CDR3: CASRRGQGKANYGYTF
J: TRBJ1-2
size: .
V: TRBV7-2
D: TRBD1

DNA: TGTGCCAGCAGTCCCGGGACACTTTGGGAGACCCAGTACTTC
CDR3: CASSPGTLWETQYF
J: TRBJ2-5
size: many
V: TRBV12-3/TRBV12-4
D: .

DNA: TGTGCCACCCTTAGCGGGGGGGAAGAGACCCAGTACTTC
CDR3: CATLSGGEETQYF
J: TRBJ2-5
size: few
V: TRBV12-3/TRBV12-4
D: TRBD2

DNA: TGCAGCGTTGAAGATGGGACGTTAGCAGGTTCACCCCTCCACTTT
CDR3: CSVEDGTLAGSPLHF
J: TRBJ1-6
size: few
V: TRBV29-1
D: .

DNA: TGTGCCACCAGTGAGGCAGGGGCGTTCTATGGCTACACCTTC
CDR3: CATSEAGAFYGYTF
J: TRBJ1-2
size: .
V: TRBV24-1
D: .

DNA: TGCGCCAGCAATAACGGGGGGGCCGTAGAGACCCAGTACTTC
CDR3: CASNNGGAVETQYF
J: TRBJ2-5
size: .
V: TRBV5-1
D: TRBD2

DNA: TGTGCCAGCAGTTTATTTCCAGAAAAGATTAATCAGCCCCAGCATTTT
CDR3: CASSLFPEKINQPQHF
J: TRBJ1-5
size: .
V: TRBV12-3/TRBV12-4
D: .

DNA: TGTGCCAGCACTTCAAACCCAGGAAGAGGGACCTACAATGAGCAGTTCTTC
CDR3: CASTSNPGRGTYNEQFF
J: TRBJ2-1
size: .
V: TRBV11-2
D: .

DNA: TGTGCCAGCAGCTCCCGGGACGATGAGCAGTTCTTC
CDR3: CASSSRDDEQFF
J: TRBJ2-1
size: few
V: TRBV7-2
D: .

DNA: TGCAGCGTCCAAGGGACAGGGGGTAGCGAGCAGTACTTC
CDR3: CSVQGTGGSEQYF
J: TRBJ2-7
size: few
V: TRBV29-1
D: TRBD1

DNA: TGTGCCAGCAGGCGTCCGGGACTAGCGAACAATGAGCAGTTCTTC
CDR3: CASRRPGLANNEQFF
J: TRBJ2-1
size: once
V: TRBV11-2
D: TRBD2

DNA: TGTGCCAGCAGCCCTAAGAAATCCGCAGCCTACAATGAGCAGTTCTTC
CDR3: CASSPKKSAAYNEQFF
J: TRBJ2-1
size: .
V: TRBV3-1
D: .

DNA: TGCAGTGCCCGACTGTATTGGGCTTTCTTT
CDR3: CSARLYWAFF
J: TRBJ1-1
size: .
V: TRBV20-1
D: .

DNA: TGCGCCAGCAGCCAAGGACCCGGGCGGTCCTACGAGCAGTACTTC
CDR3: CASSQGPGRSYEQYF
J: TRBJ2-7
size: .
V: TRBV4-3
D: .

DNA: TGTGCCAGCAGCCAAGACAGGGGAGGCTTGGAGACCCAGTACTTC
CDR3: CASSQDRGGLETQYF
J: TRBJ2-5
size: .
V: TRBV4-2
D: .

DNA: TGTGCCAGCAGCAATCGTCCCGGGACTAGCGGGGGGCGGTCGTCCTACAATGAGCAGTTCTTC
CDR3: CASSNRPGTSGGRSSYNEQFF
J: TRBJ2-1
size: .
V: TRBV5-6
D: TRBD2

DNA: TGCAGCGTCGGGGGGACAGGGGGCACGTTTAGTAACTACGAGCAGTACTTC
CDR3: CSVGGTGGTFSNYEQYF
J: TRBJ2-7
size: .
V: TRBV29-1
D: TRBD1

DNA: TGTGCCAGCAGTTACTCGATAGGGGTCCAGACCCAGTACTTC
CDR3: CASSYSIGVQTQYF
J: TRBJ2-5
size: .
V: TRBV6-2/TRBV6-3
D: .

DNA: TGTGCCAGCAGACAGGGGCAAGGCTCACCCCTCCACTTT
CDR3: CASRQGQGSPLHF
J: TRBJ1-6
size: .
V: TRBV6-5
D: TRBD1

DNA: TGCGCCAGCAGCCAAGGCGAGGGGGGATACGACACCTTC
CDR3: CASSQGEGGYDTF
J: TRBJ1-2
size: .
V: TRBV4-1
D: .

DNA: TGCAGTGCTAGAGATTCTAAGGGCGGGTATGGCTACACCTTC
CDR3: CSARDSKGGYGYTF
J: TRBJ1-2
size: few
V: TRBV20-1
D: .

DNA: TGTGCCAGCAGCTCAGAAACCGGGGGGAATGGCTACACCTTC
CDR3: CASSSETGGNGYTF
J: TRBJ1-2
size: .
V: TRBV7-3
D: .

DNA: TGTGCCAGCAGCTTGGCACCGAGACTCGTGGAGACCCAGTACTTC
CDR3: CASSLAPRLVETQYF
J: TRBJ2-5
size: few
V: TRBV7-2
D: .

DNA: TGCGCCAGCAGCTTGGCAGTCCTCGGAGAGACCCAGTACTTC
CDR3: CASSLAVLGETQYF
J: TRBJ2-5
size: few
V: TRBV5-1
D: .

DNA: TGTGCCAGCAGTTACTCGACACTAGCGGGGGGGCCTAACGAGCAGTACTTC
CDR3: CASSYSTLAGGPNEQYF
J: TRBJ2-7
size: .
V: TRBV6-6
D: TRBD2

DNA: TGCAGTGCTGGGCGAGCGGCGACCTACGAGCAGTACTTC
CDR3: CSAGRAATYEQYF
J: TRBJ2-7
size: few
V: TRBV20-1
D: .

DNA: TGTGCCAGCAGCCCGTTAAGGTTGAATTATGGCTACACCTTC
CDR3: CASSPLRLNYGYTF
J: TRBJ1-2
size: .
V: TRBV5-6
D: .